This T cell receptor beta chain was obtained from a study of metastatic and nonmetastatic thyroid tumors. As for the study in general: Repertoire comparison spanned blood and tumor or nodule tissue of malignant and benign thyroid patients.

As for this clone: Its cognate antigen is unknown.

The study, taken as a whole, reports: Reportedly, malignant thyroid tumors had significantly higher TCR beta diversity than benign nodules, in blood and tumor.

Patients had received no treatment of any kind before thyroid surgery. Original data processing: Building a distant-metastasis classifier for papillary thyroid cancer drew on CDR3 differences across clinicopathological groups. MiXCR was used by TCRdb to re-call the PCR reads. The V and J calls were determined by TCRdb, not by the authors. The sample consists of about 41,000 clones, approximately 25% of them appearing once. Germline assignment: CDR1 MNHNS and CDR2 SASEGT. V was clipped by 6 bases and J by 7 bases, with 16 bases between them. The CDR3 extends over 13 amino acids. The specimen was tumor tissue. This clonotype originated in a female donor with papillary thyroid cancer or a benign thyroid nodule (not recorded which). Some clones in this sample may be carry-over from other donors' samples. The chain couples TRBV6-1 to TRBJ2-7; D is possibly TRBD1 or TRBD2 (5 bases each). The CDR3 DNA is TGTGCCAGCAGCGATCTGGGGGTTCGGGAGCAGTACTTC. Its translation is CASSDLGVREQYF.